The next 30 T cell receptor beta chains were all read from a single sample in a study of identical twins (TCRdb year 2016). The library relied on 5' RACE. TCRdb lists the instrument as Illumina HiSeq 2000. Using fastp trimming at Q25 and MiXCR clonotype assembly, TCRdb reanalyzed the public sequencing data and kept in-frame beta chains. Every entry covers one CDR3 protein and lists the most common genes and DNA from its rows. This sample is represented by 540,000 or so distinct CDR3 sequences; about 22% of them were singletons. The ten largest account for about 0.5% of the sample. These data also featured in a second study, about yellow fever vaccine responses in identical twins.

Sequencing used CD4+ T cells sorted from blood. These receptors all stem from a woman aged 18-29 years in good health.

The chain links TRBV18 to TRBJ2-5; D not certain. The CDR3 has 14 residues. The germline V and J ends were trimmed by 0 bases and 7 bases, with 12 bases remaining between them. Germline V CDR1 and CDR2: KGHSH, LQKENI. In DNA, the CDR3 is TGTGCCAGCTCACCACCCAGTGGAATAAGGACCCAGTACTTC. It is translated as CASSPPSGIRTQYF.

This chain's CDR3 is CSARPLGQPGAGELFF. CDR3 in DNA: TGCAGTGCTAGGCCCTTGGGACAGCCAGGGGCCGGGGAGCTGTTTTTT. The genes are TRBV20-1 and TRBJ2-2; 7 positions agree with TRBD1. The CDR3 has 16 amino acids. The ends lost 3 bases at V and 6 bases at J; junction bases unmatched: 13. CDR1 DFQATT and CDR2 SNEGSKA come from the germline V gene (reference sequence).

In the case of this clonotype: An end of the junction does not agree with germline; a read error may underlie this. The genes are TRBV7-8 and TRBJ2-7; TRBD2 matches 7 bases. The germline V gene encodes CDR1 SGHVS and CDR2 FQNEAQ. The length of the CDR3 is 13 residues. The CDR3 DNA reads TGTGCCAGCAGCGCCGGGACTATCTTGGACTTGGACTTC. Translation gives CASSAGTILDLDF.

This clonotype appeared a few times. The chain recombines TRBV20-1 with TRBJ2-7; D could derive from TRBD1 or TRBD2 (5 bases each). Germline V gene data show CDR1 as DFQATT and CDR2 as SNEGSKA (reference sequence). Trimming left V 1 base short and J 3 bases short, with 16 bases between. The CDR3 spans 15 residues. The CDR3 bases are TGCAGTGCTAGAGGAGGGGCAGGGCGGTTCTACGAGCAGTACGTC. Translation: CSARGGAGRFYEQYV.

The V gene is TRBV10-3, the J gene TRBJ1-1, with D hard to call. CDR3 size: 14 residues. V was trimmed by 3 bases and J by 0 bases, leaving 8 bases between them. Germline loops: CDR1 ENHRY, CDR2 SYGVKD. CDR3 protein: CAISDVGMNTEAFF. DNA of the CDR3: TGTGCCATCAGTGACGTGGGCATGAACACTGAAGCTTTCTTT.

The sample holds a few counts of this clonotype. This chain uses TRBV12-3 or TRBV12-4 with TRBJ2-2, with D unresolved. The CDR3 runs to 16 residues. The germline V and J ends were trimmed by 1 base and 0 bases, with 9 bases remaining between them. The CDR3 DNA reads TGTGCCAGCAGTTTAGGCAGGCCATCGAACACCGGGGAGCTGTTTTTT. It specifies CASSLGRPSNTGELFF.

This chain links TRBV24-1 with TRBJ2-7, with 11 positions matching TRBD1. CDR3 size: 14 residues. V was clipped by 9 bases and J by 6 bases; unmatched bases: 9. Germline CDR1 reads KGHDR; CDR2 reads SFDVKD. CDR3 nucleotides: TGTGCCACCCAGTTGGGACAGGGGGTGGGCGAGCAGTACTTC. It yields the protein CATQLGQGVGEQYF.

This clonotype was recorded a few times. The chain joins TRBV5-1 to TRBJ2-3; possibly TRBD2 for D (5 bases). The V gene's germline CDR1 is SGHRS and CDR2 YFSETQ. The CDR3 totals 11 residues. Trimming left V 5 bases short and J 5 bases short, with 6 bases between. CDR3 DNA: TGCGCCAGCAGACTAGAAGATACGCAGTATTTT. Protein: CASRLEDTQYF.

This clonotype came up a few times. This chain joins TRBV4-2 and TRBJ2-3, with 9 bases lining up with TRBD1. The CDR3 extends over 17 amino acids. Trimming took 0 bases from V and 4 from J; bases not matched to a gene: 8. The germline V gene encodes CDR1 LGHNA and CDR2 YNFKEQ. The CDR3 nucleotides are TGTGCCAGCAGCCAAGATACCGGGACAGGGAGGGCAGATACGCAGTATTTT. This encodes CASSQDTGTGRADTQYF.

This clonotype was observed a few times. The chain links TRBV24-1 to TRBJ2-5; weak D call: TRBD1 (6 bases). Germline CDR1 reads KGHDR; CDR2 reads SFDVKD. V shed 4 bases and J shed 3 bases, with 14 bases lying between them. This CDR3 has 15 amino acids. CDR3 residues: CATSDTGHSKETQYF. The CDR3 bases are TGTGCCACCAGTGACACGGGACACTCGAAAGAGACCCAGTACTTC.

The rearrangement joins TRBV12-5 to TRBJ1-1; no definite D call. V was clipped by 1 base and J by 1 base, with 4 bases between them. Germline-derived CDR1 and CDR2 are LGHNT and FRNRAP. The CDR3 is made up of 13 amino acids. The CDR3 region has the DNA TGTGCTAGTGGTTTGGAACGGAACACTGAAGCTTTCTTT. Translation: CASGLERNTEAFF.

J is TRBJ1-2 and V is TRBV5-6, with D tentatively TRBD1 (5 bases). Trimming removed 7 bases from V and 7 bases from J, with 11 bases in between. Germline values: CDR1 SGHDT, CDR2 YYEEEE. The CDR3 loop spans 11 amino acids. The chain's CDR3 is CASSSGPGYTF. The CDR3 DNA is TGTGCCAGCTCCTCAGGGCCTGGCTACACCTTC.

V gene TRBV27 combines with J gene TRBJ2-1; 11 bases fit TRBD2. The J segment lost 3 bases and the V segment lost 6 bases, leaving 7 bases of the junction unmatched. This CDR3 comprises 16 residues. Germline values: CDR1 MNHEY, CDR2 SMNVEV (reference sequence). For the CDR3, the DNA is TGTGCCAGCAGCATTCGGACTAGCGGGCTCTACAATGAGCAGTTCTTC. This codes for CASSIRTSGLYNEQFF.

The genes are TRBV20-1 and TRBJ2-5; D is unresolved. This CDR3 has 12 amino acids. CDR1 and CDR2 (germline): DFQATT, SNEGSKA (reference sequence). The V gene lost 2 bases and the J gene lost 5 bases, with 9 bases spanning the gap. The CDR3 DNA sequence: TGCAGTGCTAGAAGGTGGGCGGAGACCCAGTACTTC. It codes for CSARRWAETQYF.

This chain joins TRBV12-3 or TRBV12-4 and TRBJ1-2; 9 bases are a match to TRBD1. Losses at the gene ends were 6 bases for V and 1 base for J; bases not matched to a gene: 9. This CDR3 is 16 amino acids long. The CDR3 loop is CASSPDRGGINYGYTF. The CDR3 coding sequence is TGTGCCAGCAGCCCGGACAGGGGTGGAATTAACTATGGCTACACCTTC.

This clonotype was seen a few times. The chain links TRBV15 to TRBJ1-1; 11 bases map to TRBD1. In germline, CDR1 is LNHNV, CDR2 YYDKDF (reference sequence). V dropped 1 base and J dropped 3; count of bases not matched to a gene: 4. There are 16 residues in the CDR3. CDR3 in DNA: TGTGCCACCAGCAGAGGGGGACAGGGGGTTTACACTGAAGCTTTCTTT. Translating gives CATSRGGQGVYTEAFF.

The chain couples TRBV5-4 to TRBJ2-1, with TRBD2 identical over 11 bases. The V segment lost 7 bases and the J segment 1 base; nucleotides outside the gene matches: 13. The CDR3 spans 18 residues. The V gene's germline CDR1 is SGHNT and CDR2 YYREEE (reference sequence). The CDR3 DNA reads as TGTGCCAGCCAAATAGCGGGAGGGGGCCGGAATTCCTACAATGAGCAGTTCTTC. Translating it yields CASQIAGGGRNSYNEQFF.

The rearrangement joins TRBV20-1 to TRBJ1-6, with D hard to call. The CDR3 loop spans 15 amino acids. V was clipped by 6 bases and J by 3 bases, with 15 bases between them. Germline V lookup: CDR1 DFQATT, CDR2 SNEGSKA (reference sequence). The chain's CDR3 is CSATREGDYNSPLHF. In DNA, the CDR3 is TGCAGTGCCACCCGGGAAGGAGACTATAATTCACCCCTCCACTTT.

This clonotype has more than one count but fewer than ten. The chain joins TRBV10-3 to TRBJ1-2, with D possibly being TRBD1 (5 bases). Trimming stripped 10 bases from V and 2 bases from J, with 14 bases between. CDR3 length: 13 residues. Per germline, CDR1 ENHRY and CDR2 SYGVKD. The CDR3 loop reads CATKGTVNYGYTF. The CDR3 nucleotides are TGTGCCACCAAGGGGACTGTGAACTATGGCTACACCTTC.

V gene TRBV21-1 combines with J gene TRBJ2-3; the D segment call TRBD2 is taken from the table without a DNA check. TRBV21-1 is a documented pseudogene. The CDR3 has 16 residues. The CDR3: CASSKVGGISTDTQYF. The CDR3 DNA reads as TGTGCCAGCAGCAAAGTGGGAGGGATTAGCACAGATACGCAGTATTTT.

The chain links TRBV20-1 to TRBJ1-4; the D is unclear. Trimming shortened V by 8 bases and J by 0 bases, and 10 bases separated the two germline ends. CDR3 length: 13 amino acids. The germline gives CDR1 DFQATT, CDR2 SNEGSKA (reference sequence). The CDR3 coding sequence is TGCAGTCCGAAGCGGACAACTAATGAAAAACTGTTTTTT. It specifies CSPKRTTNEKLFF.

A few counts support this clonotype. The rearrangement links TRBV20-1 to TRBJ2-1, with 9 bases identical to TRBD2. The V and J ends lost 0 bases and 1 base, in that order; junction bases with no gene match: 10. Germline loops: CDR1 DFQATT, CDR2 SNEGSKA (reference sequence). The CDR3 runs to 18 residues. The CDR3 DNA sequence: TGCAGTGCTAGAGATTGGCTAGCGGGATCTGGGTCCTACAATGAGCAGTTCTTC. This gives the protein CSARDWLAGSGSYNEQFF.

V usage is TRBV12-3 or TRBV12-4 and J usage is TRBJ2-7; TRBD2 aligns across 9 bases. This CDR3 spans 17 amino acids. Trimming at V came to 5 bases and at J to 4 bases, leaving 15 bases not matched to a gene. For the CDR3, the DNA is TGTGCCAGCAGTCCCGGTATAGTAGCGGGAGCGGGTTACGAGCAGTACTTC. Translated, it gives CASSPGIVAGAGYEQYF.

The chain uses TRBV29-1 and TRBJ2-7, with D possibly being TRBD1 (6 bases). The CDR3 runs 14 residues. From germline, CDR1 is SQVTM and CDR2 ANQGSEA. Trimming pared 6 bases from V and 6 bases from J, leaving 21 bases between. Here the CDR3 reads CSVPGASPSGEQYF. In nucleotides, the CDR3 is TGCAGCGTCCCAGGGGCCTCCCCAAGCGGCGAGCAGTACTTC.

CDR3 sequence: CASKEGGNTGELFF. The CDR3 DNA reads TGTGCCAGCAAGGAAGGGGGCAACACCGGGGAGCTGTTTTTT. This sequence joins TRBV6-1 and TRBJ2-2; 7 bases line up with TRBD1. The CDR3 has 14 amino acids. Trimming took 7 bases from V and 2 from J; bases not matched to a gene: 4. Germline CDR1 and CDR2: MNHNS and SASEGT.

The J gene is TRBJ2-3, the V gene TRBV5-1, with D possibly being TRBD2 (7 bases). Germline CDR1 and CDR2: SGHRS and YFSETQ. The CDR3 covers 15 residues. V dropped 4 bases and J dropped 2 bases, with 14 bases sitting between them. The CDR3 DNA sequence: TGCGCCAGCAGCCCCCGCGGGGGCACCACAGATACGCAGTATTTT. Translated: CASSPRGGTTDTQYF.

The gene calls are TRBV19 and TRBJ2-3; D perhaps matches TRBD1 (6 bases). CDR3 size: 16 residues. Trimming removed 7 bases from V and 2 bases from J, with 19 bases in between. CDR1 LNHDA and CDR2 SQIVND come from the germline V gene (reference sequence). CDR3 nucleotide sequence: TGTGCCAGTAACTCCGCTAGGGGGACCTACACAGATACGCAGTATTTT. It codes for CASNSARGTYTDTQYF.

The genes are TRBV15 and TRBJ2-1, with D perhaps TRBD1 (6 bases). V gave up 0 bases and J gave up 1 base, with 13 bases separating them. CDR3 length equals 17 residues. CDR1 and CDR2 (germline): LNHNV, YYDKDF (reference sequence). CDR3 residues: CATSRDSIGGSYNEQFF. In nucleotides, the CDR3 is TGTGCCACCAGCAGAGATTCAATAGGGGGTTCCTACAATGAGCAGTTCTTC.

This chain uses TRBV7-2 with TRBJ2-1; 8 positions agree with TRBD1. Germline CDR1 is SGHTA and CDR2 is FQGNSA. J lost 5 bases, V lost 2 bases, and 11 bases had no gene match. The length of the CDR3 is 17 residues. The CDR3 nucleotides read TGTGCCAGCAGCTTAAGGCCCCACGGACAGGGTGACAATGAGCAGTTCTTC. Its translation: CASSLRPHGQGDNEQFF.

About this clonotype: Since a much larger clone is just one base distant, this may be a read error. V is TRBV11-3 and J is TRBJ2-7, with TRBD2 matching 10 bases. The CDR3 runs 15 residues. Trimming removed 5 bases from V and 2 bases from J; junction bases left unmatched: 6. Germline V gives CDR1 SGHNT, CDR2 YENEEA. CDR3: CASSVGLAATYEQYF. The DNA for the CDR3 is TGTGCCAGCAGCGTAGGACTAGCGGCAACCTACGAGCAGTACTTC.